This TCR beta chain was captured in a study of shared clonotypes between healthy human individuals. Study overall: CD4 naive cells filled three plates per donor, CD4 memory three, CD8 naive two and CD8 memory one.

Germline V gives CDR1 SGHDN, CDR2 FVKESK. The CDR3 contains 15 residues. J gave up 4 bases and V 4 bases, and 10 bases lay outside the gene matches. The authors ran the assay at deep level. The protocol was immunoSEQ multiplex PCR, while the TCRdb copy is restricted to in-frame clones and leaves out a portion. This table holds 2 million to 2.5 million clones, just over 90% found once. Those who donated, Caucasian adults without exception, all lived in Nashville, Tennessee. Subsets obtained from CD4+ cells comprised CD45RA+ naive and CD45RA-negative memory cells. The sequence was obtained from a man younger than 30 in good health. Some clones in this sample may be carry-over from other donors' samples. This rearrangement joins TRBV14 to TRBJ2-7; 7 positions agree with TRBD1. The material sequenced was naive CD4+ T cells from PBMCs. The subset was: CD45RA+ positively selected. The CDR3 sequence: CASSPRTGPEYEQYF. The CDR3 nucleotides read TGTGCCAGCAGCCCCCGGACAGGCCCCGAGTACGAGCAGTACTTC. Combining the CDR3 with reference TRBV14 and TRBJ2-7 gives the whole variable domain EAGVTQFPSHSVIEKGQTVTLRCDPISGHDNLYWYRRVMGKEIKFLLHFVKESKQDESGMPNNRFLAERTGGTYSTLKVQPAELEDSGVYFCASSPRTGPEYEQYFGPGTRLTVT.